The present entry profiles one T cell receptor (beta chain) with its context. The record originates from a study of blood T cell repertoires in COVID-19. Study information: Sample material is recorded as cDNA or gDNA derived from T cells, B-cell-depleted T cells, or PBMCs.

Trimming cost V 0 bases and J 2 bases; bases outside gene matches: 6. This CDR3 region has 16 residues. Germline CDR1 is LNHNV and CDR2 is YYDKDF (reference sequence). Clones were read by immunoSEQ multiplex PCR, and TCRdb kept only the in-frame ones, dropping some. The sample contains over 100,000 clones, over 60% of which appear only once. The receptor was derived from an elderly woman with acute or convalescent COVID-19. This chain joins TRBV15 and TRBJ2-5; 7 bases are shared with TRBD1. The specimen was peripheral blood. This CDR3 reads CATSRDTRTGQETQYF. In DNA, the CDR3 is TGTGCCACCAGCAGAGATACCAGGACAGGTCAAGAGACCCAGTACTTC.